This T cell receptor beta chain was recorded in a study of preoperative IRX-2 immunotherapy in early breast cancer. This CDR3 region has 12 residues. Germline V gene lookup returns CDR1 MDHEN and CDR2 SYDVKM. V shed 3 bases and J shed 9 bases, with 9 bases lying between them. Noted treatment: preoperative locoregional IRX-2 cytokine immunotherapy. Preoperative locoregional IRX-2 cytokine immunotherapy was tested in the phase Ib source study. TCRdb's copy holds only in-frame clones and misses some; the assay was immunoSEQ multiplex PCR. Of about 25,000 clones in the sample, more than 80% were seen once.

Sequenced here: lymph node tissue, sampled after IRX-2 immunotherapy. This sequence originates from a human donor with breast cancer. The rearrangement links TRBV28 to TRBJ2-1; either TRBD1 or TRBD2 may fit D (5 bases each). As DNA, the CDR3 is TGTGCCAGCAGTTTGTGGGGGAGTGAGCAGTTCTTC. This translates into CASSLWGSEQFF.